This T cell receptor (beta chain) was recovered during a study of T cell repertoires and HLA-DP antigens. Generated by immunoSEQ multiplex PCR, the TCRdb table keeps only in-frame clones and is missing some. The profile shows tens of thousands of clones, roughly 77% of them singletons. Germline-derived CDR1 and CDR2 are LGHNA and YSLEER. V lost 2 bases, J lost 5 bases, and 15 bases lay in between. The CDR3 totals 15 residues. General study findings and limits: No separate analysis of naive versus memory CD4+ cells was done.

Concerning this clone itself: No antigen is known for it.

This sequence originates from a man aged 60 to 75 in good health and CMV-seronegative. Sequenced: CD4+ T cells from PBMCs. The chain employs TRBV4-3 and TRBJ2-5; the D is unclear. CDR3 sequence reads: CASSQLLGVRETQYF. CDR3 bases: TGCGCCAGCAGCCAACTTCTAGGCGTCCGGGAGACCCAGTACTTC.